These 21 T cell receptor beta chains were all obtained from the same sample, sequenced in a study of blood T cell repertoires in COVID-19. Sequenced by immunoSEQ multiplex PCR; TCRdb stores in-frame clones only, minus some. Here the sample spans 200,000 to 250,000 clones, approximately 85% being singletons. Sequencing used PBMCs or T cells enriched from blood (not recorded which). The receptors were sampled from a woman in her forties or fifties with acute COVID-19.

This chain links TRBV3-1 (or the pseudogene TRBV3-2) with TRBJ2-1; D perhaps matches TRBD2 (7 bases). The CDR3 contains 14 residues. Trimming took off 5 bases at V and 7 bases at J, with 15 bases between the two ends. Germline V gives CDR1 LGHDT, CDR2 YNNKEL (reference sequence). The CDR3 coding sequence is TGTGCCAGCAGCTCACGGGGGGCGGCAAATGAGCAGTTCTTC. Translation: CASSSRGAANEQFF.

The chain has TRBV30 and TRBJ2-7, with D possibly TRBD1 on 6 matching bases. The ends were cut back, 1 base at V and 0 bases at J, with 10 bases in the middle. The germline CDR1 and CDR2 sequences are GTSNPN and SVGIG (reference sequence). This CDR3 spans 14 amino acids. CDR3 in DNA: TGTGCCTGGAGTGCCGACAGGACCTCCTACGAGCAGTACTTC. Translated: CAWSADRTSYEQYF.

The chain employs TRBV7-9 and TRBJ1-1; D is perhaps TRBD1 (6 bases). Germline CDR1 and CDR2: SEHNR and FQNEAQ (reference sequence). V shed 5 bases and J shed 1 base, with 11 bases lying between them. CDR3 size: 14 residues. CDR3 nucleotides: TGTGCCAGCAGCCAACACAGGGAGAACACTGAAGCTTTCTTT. Amino acids: CASSQHRENTEAFF. The full variable domain, with the rest looked up from reference TRBV7-9 and TRBJ1-1, is DTGVSQNPRHKITKRGQNVTFRCDPISEHNRLYWYRQTLGQGPEFLTYFQNEAQLEKSRLLSDRFSAERPKGSFSTLEIQRTEQGDSAMYLCASSQHRENTEAFFGQGTRLTVV.

This chain links TRBV2 with TRBJ1-4; D is perhaps TRBD1 (5 bases). Germline values: CDR1 SNHLY, CDR2 FYNNEI. The CDR3 spans 14 residues. V lost 6 bases to trimming and J lost 0 bases, with 8 bases between them. The CDR3 is CASRATATNEKLFF. In nucleotides, the CDR3 is TGTGCCAGCAGGGCGACAGCAACTAATGAAAAACTGTTTTTT.

The J gene is TRBJ2-3, the V gene TRBV7-9; D may be TRBD1 (5 bases). V lost 3 bases to trimming and J lost 0 bases, with 7 bases between them. This CDR3 has 14 amino acids. Germline CDR1 is SEHNR and CDR2 is FQNEAQ (reference sequence). CDR3 DNA sequence: TGTGCCAGCAGCTTGGCAGGGAGCACAGATACGCAGTATTTT. It translates to CASSLAGSTDTQYF. Full variable domain (rest looked up from reference TRBV7-9 and TRBJ2-3): DTGVSQNPRHKITKRGQNVTFRCDPISEHNRLYWYRQTLGQGPEFLTYFQNEAQLEKSRLLSDRFSAERPKGSFSTLEIQRTEQGDSAMYLCASSLAGSTDTQYFGPGTRLTVL.

V and J are TRBV30 and TRBJ1-1, with 7 nucleotides matching TRBD1. Per germline, CDR1 GTSNPN and CDR2 SVGIG (reference sequence). The CDR3 has 13 amino acids. After removal of 2 bases from V and 3 bases from J, the junction contained 3 bases not matched to a gene. The CDR3 region is CAWSLQGYTEAFF. As DNA, the CDR3 is TGTGCCTGGAGTTTACAGGGGTACACTGAAGCTTTCTTT.

This clone has a handful of counts. The CDR3 sequence is CASSLGPREQYF. DNA of the CDR3: TGTGCCAGTAGTTTGGGGCCTCGGGAGCAGTACTTC. The V call is TRBV19, the J call TRBJ2-7; D might be TRBD1 (5 bases). Germline assignment: CDR1 LNHDA and CDR2 SQIVND (reference sequence). The ends were cut back, 5 bases at V and 7 bases at J, with 12 bases in the middle. This CDR3 spans 12 amino acids. The complete variable domain, with remaining parts taken from reference TRBV19 and TRBJ2-7, reads DGGITQSPKYLFRKEGQNVTLSCEQNLNHDAMYWYRQDPGQGLRLIYYSQIVNDFQKGDIAEGYSVSREKKESFPLTVTSAQKNPTAFYLCASSLGPREQYFGPGTRLTVT.

The chain carries TRBV18 and TRBJ2-3; 11 bases map to TRBD2. This CDR3 is built from 15 residues. V dropped 0 bases and J dropped 6; count of bases not matched to a gene: 2. CDR1 KGHSH and CDR2 LQKENI come from the germline V gene. The CDR3: CASSPPSGGADTQYF. The CDR3 nucleotides are TGTGCCAGCTCACCACCTAGCGGGGGGGCCGATACGCAGTATTTT.

The rearrangement uses TRBV6-1 and TRBJ2-3; no firm D call. This CDR3 has 13 residues. CDR1 is MNHNS and CDR2 is SASEGT in the germline V gene. The V gene lost 2 bases and the J gene lost 2 bases, with 5 bases spanning the gap. Here the CDR3 reads CASSELPTDTQYF. CDR3 sequence (DNA): TGTGCCAGCAGTGAACTTCCCACAGATACGCAGTATTTT.

This rearrangement joins TRBV9 to TRBJ2-3; 12 bases map to TRBD2. Germline CDR1 SGDLS, CDR2 YYNGEE. The V gene end was trimmed by 4 bases and the J gene end by 10 bases; junction bases not matched to a gene: 4. CDR3 length equals 13 residues. CDR3 nucleotide sequence: TGTGCCAGCAGCCCTAGCGGGGGGGAGGCGCAGTATTTT. Translation gives CASSPSGGEAQYF. The full variable domain, completed using reference TRBV9 and TRBJ2-3, is DSGVTQTPKHLITATGQRVTLRCSPRSGDLSVYWYQQSLDQGLQFLIQYYNGEERAKGNILERFSAQQFPDLHSELNLSSLELGDSALYFCASSPSGGEAQYFGPGTRLTVL.

The V call is TRBV27, the J call TRBJ1-2; TRBD1 aligns across 7 bases. The germline CDR1 and CDR2 sequences are MNHEY and SMNVEV (reference sequence). This CDR3 has 16 residues. V lost 0 bases to trimming and J lost 4 bases; unmatched junction nucleotides: 8. The CDR3 region has the DNA TGTGCCAGCAGTTTATCGGCCGACAGGGTGGTCTATGGCTACACCTTC. Its translation is CASSLSADRVVYGYTF.

Ten or more counts support this clone. One end of the junction fails to match germline, which may point to a read error. The gene calls are TRBV5-1 and TRBJ1-1, with D hard to call. This CDR3 spans 13 amino acids. CDR1 is SGHRS and CDR2 is YFSETQ in the germline V gene. CDR3 sequence reads: CASSEVPTSEAFF. The CDR3 nucleotides are TGCGCAAGCAGCGAGGTTCCTACGTCTGAAGCTTTCTTT.

The rearrangement links TRBV2 to TRBJ1-5; D unclear. V lost 7 bases to trimming and J lost 0 bases, with 10 bases between them. The CDR3 loop spans 14 amino acids. Germline CDR1 is SNHLY and CDR2 is FYNNEI. CDR3 sequence: CASKNSNSNQPQHF. CDR3 nucleotide sequence: TGTGCCAGCAAGAACAGTAATAGCAATCAGCCCCAGCATTTT.

CDR3 amino acids: CAIRQQGGSYNSPLHF. The DNA for the CDR3 is TGTGCCATCAGACAGCAAGGGGGCTCCTATAATTCACCCCTCCACTTT. The chain is built from TRBV10-3 and TRBJ1-6, with D maybe TRBD1 (6 bases). Germline CDR1 and CDR2: ENHRY and SYGVKD. The CDR3 runs 16 residues. V was clipped by 6 bases and J by 0 bases, with 12 bases between them.

This clone was observed once. This rearrangement joins TRBV18 to TRBJ2-2; the D gene is possibly TRBD1 (6 bases). Germline CDR1 KGHSH, CDR2 LQKENI. V was shortened by 3 bases and J by 1 base, with 12 bases between the two germline ends. CDR3 length equals 16 residues. The CDR3 region is CASSPSGTQNTGELFF. Here the CDR3 DNA reads TGTGCCAGCTCACCCTCGGGGACACAGAACACCGGGGAGCTGTTTTTT.

J is TRBJ1-2 and V is TRBV5-1, with D hard to call. The CDR3 is 14 residues long. In germline, CDR1 is SGHRS, CDR2 YFSETQ. Trimming shortened V by 4 bases and J by 4 bases, and 14 bases separated the two germline ends. The CDR3 region is CASSTPMGSYGYTF. The CDR3 DNA follows: TGCGCCAGCAGCACCCCTATGGGCAGCTATGGCTACACCTTC.

The chain has TRBV6-4 and TRBJ2-1; a weak D match, TRBD1 (7 bases). Trimming removed 7 bases at V and 4 bases at J, with 17 bases between. Looked up from germline, CDR1 is MRHNA and CDR2 is SNTAGT. CDR3 length: 15 amino acids. The chain's CDR3 is CASKGAGLSYNEQFF. CDR3 bases: TGTGCCAGCAAGGGGGCGGGACTTTCGTACAATGAGCAGTTCTTC.

This clone was observed a few times. The chain joins TRBV7-2 to TRBJ2-1; a weak D match, TRBD1 (5 bases). The germline gives CDR1 SGHTA, CDR2 FQGNSA. This CDR3 spans 14 amino acids. V was cut by 5 bases and J by 6 bases, with 14 bases left in between. The CDR3 loop reads CASSPFQGINEQFF. CDR3 sequence (DNA): TGTGCCAGCAGCCCTTTTCAGGGCATCAATGAGCAGTTCTTC.

The chain carries TRBV2 and TRBJ1-1; D gene uncertain. V dropped 6 bases and J dropped 3 bases, with 20 bases sitting between them. Germline loops: CDR1 SNHLY, CDR2 FYNNEI. The CDR3 is 16 residues long. In nucleotides, the CDR3 is TGTGCCAGCAGGATATCCCGACCCACCGGGGACACTGAAGCTTTCTTT. It encodes CASRISRPTGDTEAFF.

The chain uses TRBV7-2 and TRBJ1-1; 7 bases map to TRBD1. V shed 4 bases and J 0 bases; nucleotides not matched to a gene: 5. The germline CDR1 and CDR2 sequences are SGHTA and FQGNSA. There are 15 residues in the CDR3. CDR3 residues: CASSSSGGLNTEAFF. The DNA for the CDR3 is TGTGCCAGCAGCTCCTCAGGGGGGCTGAACACTGAAGCTTTCTTT.

The V call is TRBV4-1, the J call TRBJ2-3; a weak D match, TRBD2 (5 bases). Per germline, CDR1 MGHRA and CDR2 YSYEKL. CDR3 length equals 17 residues. V gave up 1 base and J gave up 1 base, with 15 bases separating them. CDR3 in DNA: TGCGCCAGCAGCCAAGTCGCTTCGGGGTCTGGCACAGATACGCAGTATTTT. Residues: CASSQVASGSGTDTQYF.